One and the same sample provided the 9 T cell receptor beta chains below, sequenced in a study of blood T cell repertoires in COVID-19. The table came from immunoSEQ multiplex PCR; TCRdb's copy has only in-frame clones and leaves some out. The data hold 210,000 or so clones, with about four fifths observed a single time. The material sequenced was PBMCs or T cells enriched from blood (not recorded which). The source is a woman aged 50 to 65 who had been exposed to COVID-19.

The chain uses TRBV29-1 and TRBJ1-1; TRBD1 might be the D (5 bases). CDR3 size: 13 residues. The V and J ends lost 7 bases and 0 bases respectively, with 12 bases between them. Germline lookup yields CDR1 SQVTM and CDR2 ANQGSEA. The CDR3 nucleotides read TGCAGCGCATCCAAGGGGATGAACACTGAAGCTTTCTTT. It encodes CSASKGMNTEAFF.

The chain is built from TRBV7-9 and TRBJ2-5; 7 bases align to TRBD1. J lost 4 bases, V lost 1 base, and 3 bases had no gene match. Germline V gene data show CDR1 as SEHNR and CDR2 as FQNEAQ (reference sequence). The length of the CDR3 is 14 residues. CDR3 in amino acids: CASSLGGQIETQYF. DNA of the CDR3: TGTGCCAGCAGCTTAGGGGGACAGATAGAGACCCAGTACTTC.

This chain uses TRBV19 with TRBJ2-3; TRBD1 aligns across 11 bases. V lost 2 bases to trimming and J lost 11 bases; unmatched junction nucleotides: 12. The CDR3 length is 16 residues. Germline V lookup: CDR1 LNHDA, CDR2 SQIVND (reference sequence). CDR3 in amino acids: CASSISGTGGLYGQYF. The CDR3 DNA sequence: TGTGCCAGTAGTATATCCGGGACAGGGGGATTATACGGGCAGTATTTT.

The rearrangement links TRBV11-2 to TRBJ1-2; possibly TRBD1 for D (5 bases). The CDR3 length is 13 residues. V shed 10 bases and J shed 0 bases, with 12 bases lying between them. Germline lookup yields CDR1 SGHAT and CDR2 FQNNGV. CDR3 residues: CAITGLANYGYTF. The CDR3 DNA sequence: TGTGCCATAACAGGATTAGCTAACTATGGCTACACCTTC.

The gene calls are TRBV5-1 and TRBJ2-1; 7 bases fit TRBD2. The CDR3 contains 14 residues. V lost 7 bases to trimming and J lost 7 bases; unmatched junction nucleotides: 11. Germline CDR1 SGHRS, CDR2 YFSETQ. The CDR3 spells CASEKASGVNEQFF. CDR3 DNA sequence: TGCGCCAGCGAGAAAGCGAGCGGGGTGAATGAGCAGTTCTTC. The full variable domain, completed using reference TRBV5-1 and TRBJ2-1, is KAGVTQTPRYLIKTRGQQVTLSCSPISGHRSVSWYQQTPGQGLQFLFEYFSETQRNKGNFPGRFSGRQFSNSRSEMNVSTLELGDSALYLCASEKASGVNEQFFGPGTRLTVL.

This chain joins TRBV6-2 or TRBV6-3 and TRBJ1-2; D perhaps matches TRBD1 (5 bases). The CDR3 covers 13 residues. CDR1 MNHEY and CDR2 SVGEGT come from the germline V gene. With 2 bases removed from V and 5 bases from J, the gap between germline ends came to 9 bases. Here the CDR3 reads CASSYEAGYGYTF. The CDR3 DNA is TGTGCCAGCAGTTACGAAGCAGGGTATGGCTACACCTTC.

This clone has a single count. This chain uses TRBV6-5 with TRBJ2-3; D unclear. The CDR3 is 11 amino acids. The ends were cut back, 7 bases at V and 7 bases at J, with 9 bases in the middle. Germline V gene data show CDR1 as MNHEY and CDR2 as SVGAGI. CDR3 DNA sequence: TGTGCCAGCACTTCGGTGAATACGCAGTATTTT. Translation: CASTSVNTQYF.

This clone came up a few times. The chain recombines TRBV27 with TRBJ2-7, with D uncertain. Germline V CDR1 and CDR2: MNHEY, SMNVEV (reference sequence). V dropped 0 bases and J dropped 1 base, with 7 bases sitting between them. The CDR3 loop spans 14 amino acids. Here the CDR3 reads CASSLSLLSYEQYF. The CDR3 DNA sequence: TGTGCCAGCAGTTTATCTCTCCTTTCCTACGAGCAGTACTTC.

In DNA, the CDR3 is TGTGCCAGCAGCTCCTGGGGAGGGGACACTGAAGCTTTCTTT. Translated, it gives CASSSWGGDTEAFF. The rearrangement links TRBV9 to TRBJ1-1, with TRBD1 as a possible D gene (5 bases). CDR3 length equals 14 residues. Germline V lookup: CDR1 SGDLS, CDR2 YYNGEE. V was cut by 4 bases and J by 3 bases, with 13 bases left in between.